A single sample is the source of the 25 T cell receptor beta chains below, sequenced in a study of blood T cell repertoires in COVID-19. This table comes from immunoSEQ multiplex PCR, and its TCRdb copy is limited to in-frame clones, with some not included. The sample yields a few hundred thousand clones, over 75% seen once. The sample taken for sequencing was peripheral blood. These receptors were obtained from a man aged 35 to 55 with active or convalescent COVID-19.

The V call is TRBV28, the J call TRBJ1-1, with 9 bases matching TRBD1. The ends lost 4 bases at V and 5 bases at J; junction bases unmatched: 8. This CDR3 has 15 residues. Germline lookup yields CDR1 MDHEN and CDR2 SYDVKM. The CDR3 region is CASSSSGTGKTEAFF. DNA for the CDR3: TGTGCCAGCAGTTCCTCCGGGACAGGGAAGACTGAAGCTTTCTTT.

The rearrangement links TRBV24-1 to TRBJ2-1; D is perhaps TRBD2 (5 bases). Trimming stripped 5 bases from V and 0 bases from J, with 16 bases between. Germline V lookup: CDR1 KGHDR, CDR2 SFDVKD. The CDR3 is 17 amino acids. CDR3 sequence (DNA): TGTGCCACCAGTGCCAACGCTAGCAGAAGCTCCTACAATGAGCAGTTCTTC. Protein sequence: CATSANASRSSYNEQFF.

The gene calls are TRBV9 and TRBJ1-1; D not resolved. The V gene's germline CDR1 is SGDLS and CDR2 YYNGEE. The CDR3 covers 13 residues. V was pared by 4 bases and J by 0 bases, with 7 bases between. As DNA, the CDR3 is TGTGCCAGCAGCCTCGACATGAACACTGAAGCTTTCTTT. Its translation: CASSLDMNTEAFF. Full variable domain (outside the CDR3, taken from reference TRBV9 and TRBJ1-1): DSGVTQTPKHLITATGQRVTLRCSPRSGDLSVYWYQQSLDQGLQFLIQYYNGEERAKGNILERFSAQQFPDLHSELNLSSLELGDSALYFCASSLDMNTEAFFGQGTRLTVV.

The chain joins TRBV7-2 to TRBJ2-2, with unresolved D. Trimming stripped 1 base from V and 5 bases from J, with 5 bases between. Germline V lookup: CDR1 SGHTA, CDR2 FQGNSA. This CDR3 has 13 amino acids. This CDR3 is CASSLDATGELFF. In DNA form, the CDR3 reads TGTGCCAGCAGCTTAGATGCGACCGGGGAGCTGTTTTTT.

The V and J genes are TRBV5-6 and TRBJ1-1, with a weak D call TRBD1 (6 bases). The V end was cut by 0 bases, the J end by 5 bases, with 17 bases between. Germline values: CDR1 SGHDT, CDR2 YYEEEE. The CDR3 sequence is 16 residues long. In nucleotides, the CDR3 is TGTGCCAGCAGCTTGGCGTCTGCCCCCCAGGGGACTGAAGCTTTCTTT. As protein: CASSLASAPQGTEAFF.

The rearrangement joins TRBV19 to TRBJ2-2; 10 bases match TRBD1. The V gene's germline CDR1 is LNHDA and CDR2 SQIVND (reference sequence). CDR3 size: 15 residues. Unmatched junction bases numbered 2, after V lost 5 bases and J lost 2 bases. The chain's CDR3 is CASSWTGGNTGELFF. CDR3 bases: TGTGCCAGTAGTTGGACAGGGGGTAACACCGGGGAGCTGTTTTTT.

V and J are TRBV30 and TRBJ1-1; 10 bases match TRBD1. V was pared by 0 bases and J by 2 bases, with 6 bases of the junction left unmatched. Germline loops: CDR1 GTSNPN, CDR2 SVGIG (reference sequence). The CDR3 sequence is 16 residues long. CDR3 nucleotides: TGTGCCTGGAGTGTTTGGACAGGGGGATCTAACACTGAAGCTTTCTTT. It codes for CAWSVWTGGSNTEAFF. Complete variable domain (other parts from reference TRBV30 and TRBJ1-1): SQTIHQWPATLVQPVGSPLSLECTVEGTSNPNLYWYRQAAGRGLQLLFYSVGIGQISSEVPQNLSASRPQDRQFILSSKKLLLSDSGFYLCAWSVWTGGSNTEAFFGQGTRLTVV.

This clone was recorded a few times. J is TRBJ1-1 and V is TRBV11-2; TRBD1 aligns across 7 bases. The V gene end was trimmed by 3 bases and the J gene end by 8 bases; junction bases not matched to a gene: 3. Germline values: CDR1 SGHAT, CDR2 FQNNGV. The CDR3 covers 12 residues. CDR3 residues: CASSFGQAEAFF. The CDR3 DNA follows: TGTGCCAGCAGCTTCGGACAGGCCGAAGCTTTCTTT.

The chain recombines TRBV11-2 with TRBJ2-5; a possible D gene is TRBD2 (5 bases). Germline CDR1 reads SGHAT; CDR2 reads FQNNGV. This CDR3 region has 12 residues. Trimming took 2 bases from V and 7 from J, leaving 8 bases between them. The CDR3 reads CASSLLAGTQYF. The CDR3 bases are TGTGCCAGCAGCTTACTGGCGGGGACCCAGTACTTC.

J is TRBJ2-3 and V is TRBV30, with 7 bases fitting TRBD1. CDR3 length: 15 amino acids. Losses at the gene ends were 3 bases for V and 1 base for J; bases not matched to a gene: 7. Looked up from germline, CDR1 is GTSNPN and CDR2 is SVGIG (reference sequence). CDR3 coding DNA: TGTGCCTGGAGGATCTCCGGGACAGGCACAGATACGCAGTATTTT. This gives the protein CAWRISGTGTDTQYF.

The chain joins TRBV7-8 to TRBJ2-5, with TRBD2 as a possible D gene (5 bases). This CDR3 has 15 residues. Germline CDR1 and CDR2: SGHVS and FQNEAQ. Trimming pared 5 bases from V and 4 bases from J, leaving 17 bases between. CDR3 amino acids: CASSRVDYPLETQYF. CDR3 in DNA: TGTGCCAGCAGCCGCGTAGACTACCCCCTAGAGACCCAGTACTTC. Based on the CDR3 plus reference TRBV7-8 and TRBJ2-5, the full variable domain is GAGVSQSPRYKVAKRGQDVALRCDPISGHVSLFWYQQALGQGPEFLTYFQNEAQLDKSGLPSDRFFAERPEGSVSTLKIQRTQQEDSAVYLCASSRVDYPLETQYFGPGTRLLVL.

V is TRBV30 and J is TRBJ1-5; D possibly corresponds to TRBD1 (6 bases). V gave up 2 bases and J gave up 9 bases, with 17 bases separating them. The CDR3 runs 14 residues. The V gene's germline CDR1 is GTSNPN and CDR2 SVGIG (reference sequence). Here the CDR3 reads CAWSPGTTVRPQHF. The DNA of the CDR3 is TGTGCCTGGAGTCCCGGGACAACCGTCCGGCCCCAGCATTTT.

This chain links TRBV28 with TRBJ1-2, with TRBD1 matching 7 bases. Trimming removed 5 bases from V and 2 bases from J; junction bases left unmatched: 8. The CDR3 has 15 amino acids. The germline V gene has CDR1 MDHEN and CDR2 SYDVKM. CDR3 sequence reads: CASSPHRGWNYGYTF. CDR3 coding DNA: TGTGCCAGCAGTCCTCACAGGGGTTGGAACTATGGCTACACCTTC.

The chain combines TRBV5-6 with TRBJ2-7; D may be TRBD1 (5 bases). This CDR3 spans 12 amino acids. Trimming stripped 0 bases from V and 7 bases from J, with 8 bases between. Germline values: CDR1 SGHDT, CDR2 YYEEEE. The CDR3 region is CASSLGTGEQYF. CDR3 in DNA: TGTGCCAGCAGCTTGGGTACAGGAGAGCAGTACTTC.

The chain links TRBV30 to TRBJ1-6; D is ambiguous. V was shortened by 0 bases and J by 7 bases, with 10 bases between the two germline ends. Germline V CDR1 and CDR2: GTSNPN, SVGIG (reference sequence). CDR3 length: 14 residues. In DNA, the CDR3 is TGTGCCTGGAGTGTACCACCAGTGAATTCACCCCTCCACTTT. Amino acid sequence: CAWSVPPVNSPLHF.

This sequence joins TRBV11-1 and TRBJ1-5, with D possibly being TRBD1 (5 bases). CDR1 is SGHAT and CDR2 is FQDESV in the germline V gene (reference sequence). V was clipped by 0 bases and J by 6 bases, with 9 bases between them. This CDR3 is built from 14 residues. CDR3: CASSLAGAGQPQHF. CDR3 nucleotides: TGTGCCAGCAGCTTAGCAGGGGCCGGTCAGCCCCAGCATTTT.

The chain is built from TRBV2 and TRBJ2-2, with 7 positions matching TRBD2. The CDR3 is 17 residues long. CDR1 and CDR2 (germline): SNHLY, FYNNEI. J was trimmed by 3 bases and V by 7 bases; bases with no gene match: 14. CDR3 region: CASIKGLVLADTGELFF. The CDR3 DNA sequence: TGTGCCAGCATAAAAGGGTTAGTCCTAGCGGACACCGGGGAGCTGTTTTTT. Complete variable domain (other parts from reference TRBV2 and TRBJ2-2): EPEVTQTPSHQVTQMGQEVILRCVPISNHLYFYWYRQILGQKVEFLVSFYNNEISEKSEIFDDQFSVERPDGSNFTLKIRSTKLEDSAMYFCASIKGLVLADTGELFFGEGSRLTVL.

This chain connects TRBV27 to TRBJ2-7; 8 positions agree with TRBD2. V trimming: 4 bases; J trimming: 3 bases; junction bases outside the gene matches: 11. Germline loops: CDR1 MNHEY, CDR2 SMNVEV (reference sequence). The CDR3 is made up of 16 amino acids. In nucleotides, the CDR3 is TGTGCCAGCAGTTCCAGGACTAGCCCACGGTACTACGAGCAGTACTTC. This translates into CASSSRTSPRYYEQYF.

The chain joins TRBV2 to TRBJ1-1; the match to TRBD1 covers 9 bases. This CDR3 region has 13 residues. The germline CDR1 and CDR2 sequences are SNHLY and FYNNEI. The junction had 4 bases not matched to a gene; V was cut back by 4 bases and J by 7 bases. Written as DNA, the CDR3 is TGTGCCAGCAGTGGGCAGGGACAGGGTGAAGCTTTCTTT. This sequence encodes CASSGQGQGEAFF.

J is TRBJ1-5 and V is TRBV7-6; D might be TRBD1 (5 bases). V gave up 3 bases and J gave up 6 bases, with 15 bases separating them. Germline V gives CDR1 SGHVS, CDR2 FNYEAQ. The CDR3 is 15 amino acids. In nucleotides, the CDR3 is TGTGCCAGCAGCTTCATTTCGGGGGGTGGTCAGCCCCAGCATTTT. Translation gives CASSFISGGGQPQHF.

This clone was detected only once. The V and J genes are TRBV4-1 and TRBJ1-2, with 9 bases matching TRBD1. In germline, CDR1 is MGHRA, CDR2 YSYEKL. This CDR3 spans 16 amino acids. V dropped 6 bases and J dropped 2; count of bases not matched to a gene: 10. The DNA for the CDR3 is TGCGCCAGCAGAAAAGATGGGACAGGGACCAACTATGGCTACACCTTC. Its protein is CASRKDGTGTNYGYTF.

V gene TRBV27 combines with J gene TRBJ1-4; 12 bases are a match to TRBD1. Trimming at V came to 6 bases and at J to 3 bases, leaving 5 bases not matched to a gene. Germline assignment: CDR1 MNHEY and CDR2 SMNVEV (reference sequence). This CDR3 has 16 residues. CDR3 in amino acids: CASRPGQGASNEKLFF. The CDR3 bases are TGTGCCAGCAGGCCGGGACAGGGGGCTTCTAATGAAAAACTGTTTTTT.

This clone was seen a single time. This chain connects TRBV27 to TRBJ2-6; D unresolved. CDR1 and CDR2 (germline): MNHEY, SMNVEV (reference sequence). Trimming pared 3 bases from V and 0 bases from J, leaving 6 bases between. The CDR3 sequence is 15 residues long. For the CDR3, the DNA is TGTGCCAGCAGTTTCCTGGCCTCTGGGGCCAACGTCCTGACTTTC. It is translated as CASSFLASGANVLTF. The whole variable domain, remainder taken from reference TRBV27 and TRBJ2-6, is EAQVTQNPRYLITVTGKKLTVTCSQNMNHEYMSWYRQDPGLGLRQIYYSMNVEVTDKGDVPEGYKVSRKEKRNFPLILESPSPNQTSLYFCASSFLASGANVLTFGAGSRLTVL.

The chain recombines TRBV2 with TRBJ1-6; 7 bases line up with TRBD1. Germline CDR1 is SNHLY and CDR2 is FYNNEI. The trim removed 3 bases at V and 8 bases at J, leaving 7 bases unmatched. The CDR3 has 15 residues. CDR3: CASSEEGAMYSPLHF. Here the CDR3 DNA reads TGTGCCAGCAGTGAGGAGGGGGCTATGTATTCACCCCTCCACTTT.

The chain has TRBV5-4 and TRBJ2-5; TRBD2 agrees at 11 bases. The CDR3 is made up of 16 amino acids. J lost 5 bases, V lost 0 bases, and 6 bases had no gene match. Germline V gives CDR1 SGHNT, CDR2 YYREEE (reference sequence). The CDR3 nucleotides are TGTGCCAGCAGCTTGGATAGCGGGGGGGCCGGGGAGACCCAGTACTTC. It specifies CASSLDSGGAGETQYF.